The 23 T cell receptor beta chains below come from one sample, sequenced in a study of blood T cell repertoires in COVID-19. Profiling relied on immunoSEQ multiplex PCR, and the TCRdb table lists in-frame clones only, not all of them. Among some 130,000 clones listed, approximately 84% were seen once. Sequenced sample: peripheral blood. The source is a man between 60 and 75 years old with acute or convalescent COVID-19.

The genes are TRBV4-2 and TRBJ2-1, with TRBD2 identical over 11 bases. Germline-derived CDR1 and CDR2 are LGHNA and YNFKEQ. Trimming removed 3 bases from V and 6 bases from J; junction bases left unmatched: 7. The CDR3 extends over 16 amino acids. This chain's CDR3 is CASSQETGTSGNEQFF. In nucleotides, the CDR3 is TGTGCCAGCAGCCAGGAGACCGGGACTAGCGGCAATGAGCAGTTCTTC.

The chain uses TRBV9 and TRBJ2-7; perhaps TRBD1 as D (6 bases). The CDR3 is 14 amino acids. Trimming cost V 0 bases and J 3 bases, with 10 bases left between them. In germline, CDR1 is SGDLS, CDR2 YYNGEE. CDR3 region: CASSVGTEIYEQYF. In nucleotides, the CDR3 is TGTGCCAGCAGCGTAGGGACAGAGATCTACGAGCAGTACTTC.

The chain recombines TRBV7-9 with TRBJ2-7; D is uncertain. Germline assignment: CDR1 SEHNR and CDR2 FQNEAQ (reference sequence). Trimming left V 1 base short and J 5 bases short, with 9 bases between. The CDR3 sequence is 13 residues long. CDR3 loop: CASSLGQKHEQYF. CDR3 DNA: TGTGCCAGCAGCTTAGGCCAGAAACACGAGCAGTACTTC.

The rearrangement uses TRBV7-9 and TRBJ1-6; maybe TRBD1 (5 bases). Germline CDR1 SEHNR, CDR2 FQNEAQ (reference sequence). The CDR3 covers 16 residues. Trimming cost V 0 bases and J 10 bases, with 16 bases left between them. DNA for the CDR3: TGTGCCAGCAGCTTAGCGCGGCAGGGCCGAGAGTCACCCCTCCACTTT. Its protein is CASSLARQGRESPLHF. The entire variable domain, with the rest obtained from reference TRBV7-9 and TRBJ1-6, is as follows: DTGVSQNPRHKITKRGQNVTFRCDPISEHNRLYWYRQTLGQGPEFLTYFQNEAQLEKSRLLSDRFSAERPKGSFSTLEIQRTEQGDSAMYLCASSLARQGRESPLHFGNGTRLTVT.

This clone was detected only a few times. The V gene is TRBV7-2, the J gene TRBJ2-1; TRBD2 aligns across 11 bases. The CDR3 has 14 amino acids. Trimming at V came to 1 base and at J to 9 bases, leaving 2 bases not matched to a gene. Germline assignment: CDR1 SGHTA and CDR2 FQGNSA. CDR3 in amino acids: CASSLGLAGGEQFF. As DNA, the CDR3 is TGTGCCAGCAGCTTAGGGCTAGCGGGGGGTGAGCAGTTCTTC.

This chain uses TRBV5-6 with TRBJ1-2; a weak D match, TRBD1 (5 bases). Germline assignment: CDR1 SGHDT and CDR2 YYEEEE. The CDR3 spans 14 residues. Trimming removed 6 bases at V and 4 bases at J, with 16 bases between. The CDR3 sequence is CASTPSDSFYGYTF. In nucleotides, the CDR3 is TGTGCCAGCACCCCCTCCGACAGCTTCTATGGCTACACCTTC.

The CDR3 protein is CASSRGGASYEQYF. CDR3 bases: TGCGCCAGCAGCCGGGGAGGGGCCTCCTACGAGCAGTACTTC. The J gene is TRBJ2-7, the V gene TRBV5-1, with 7 bases lining up with TRBD2. Losses at the gene ends were 4 bases for V and 0 bases for J; bases not matched to a gene: 4. Germline-derived CDR1 and CDR2 are SGHRS and YFSETQ. CDR3 size: 14 residues.

The chain joins TRBV24-1 to TRBJ2-1; 12 nucleotides agree with TRBD2. Trimming removed 7 bases from V and 8 bases from J; junction bases left unmatched: 5. The length of the CDR3 is 14 residues. The germline V gene has CDR1 KGHDR and CDR2 SFDVKD. CDR3 amino acids: CATRETSGSHEQFF. CDR3 sequence (DNA): TGTGCCACCAGAGAGACTAGCGGGAGTCATGAGCAGTTCTTC.

This chain connects TRBV5-6 to TRBJ1-1; a weak D match, TRBD1 (6 bases). CDR1 and CDR2 from the germline V gene are SGHDT and YYEEEE. The CDR3 runs 13 residues. V was clipped by 2 bases and J by 3 bases, with 8 bases between them. CDR3 protein: CASSFTGYTEAFF. The DNA for the CDR3 is TGTGCCAGCAGCTTTACAGGGTACACTGAAGCTTTCTTT.

This chain joins TRBV10-3 and TRBJ2-6, with D tentatively TRBD1 (6 bases). This CDR3 has 17 residues. V lost 7 bases and J 3 bases, leaving 19 bases between the germline ends. CDR1 ENHRY and CDR2 SYGVKD come from the germline V gene. The CDR3, as DNA: TGTGCCATCAAGGGGGACACCGGAGACTTTGGGGCCAACGTCCTGACTTTC. Amino acid sequence: CAIKGDTGDFGANVLTF.

The chain has TRBV14 and TRBJ2-1, with TRBD2 matching 7 bases. The CDR3 spans 16 residues. V lost 1 base, J lost 1 base, and 4 bases stayed unmatched. The germline V gene has CDR1 SGHDN and CDR2 FVKESK. CDR3 in amino acids: CASSQVALASYNEQFF. CDR3 coding DNA: TGTGCCAGCAGCCAAGTTGCACTAGCGTCCTACAATGAGCAGTTCTTC.

J is TRBJ1-4 and V is TRBV9; TRBD1 matches 7 bases. The CDR3 length is 18 residues. The germline V gene encodes CDR1 SGDLS and CDR2 YYNGEE. The V segment lost 0 bases and the J segment 0 bases; nucleotides outside the gene matches: 8. CDR3 nucleotide sequence: TGTGCCAGCAGCGTAGGGGGACAGTCTACTGCAACTAATGAAAAACTGTTTTTT. This encodes CASSVGGQSTATNEKLFF.

V is TRBV5-4 and J is TRBJ1-6, with 8 nucleotides matching TRBD1. V was clipped by 3 bases and J by 7 bases; unmatched bases: 9. The CDR3 runs 16 residues. Germline CDR1 and CDR2: SGHNT and YYREEE (reference sequence). The CDR3 bases are TGTGCCAGCAGCTGGGACAGGAGGGGGAAAAATTCACCCCTCCACTTT. Amino acids: CASSWDRRGKNSPLHF.

This clone was found a few times. This chain links TRBV28 with TRBJ2-7; perhaps TRBD2 as D (5 bases). This CDR3 comprises 13 residues. From germline, CDR1 is MDHEN and CDR2 SYDVKM. V gave up 6 bases and J gave up 6 bases, with 15 bases separating them. The chain's CDR3 is CASRRVSSGEQYF. The CDR3, as DNA: TGTGCCAGCAGGAGGGTATCGTCGGGCGAGCAGTACTTC.

The chain employs TRBV7-6 and TRBJ2-7; 10 nucleotides align to TRBD2. The CDR3 consists of 16 residues. The germline V gene has CDR1 SGHVS and CDR2 FNYEAQ. With V trimmed by 1 base and J by 4 bases, 7 bases remained unmatched. For the CDR3, the DNA is TGTGCCAGCAGCTTAGGGGCTAGCGGGAGAGAATACGAGCAGTACTTC. Protein product: CASSLGASGREYEQYF.

The chain has TRBV7-8 and TRBJ1-1; 9 nucleotides match TRBD1. Germline V CDR1 and CDR2: SGHVS, FQNEAQ. Trimming cost V 6 bases and J 3 bases; bases outside gene matches: 14. The CDR3 is made up of 17 amino acids. The CDR3 bases are TGTGCCAGCAGGCCAGACCGGGACAGGGTAGGCTACACTGAAGCTTTCTTT. It encodes CASRPDRDRVGYTEAFF.

The chain couples TRBV5-1 to TRBJ2-7; TRBD1 aligns across 7 bases. From germline, CDR1 is SGHRS and CDR2 YFSETQ. The ends lost 4 bases at V and 2 bases at J; junction bases unmatched: 6. The CDR3 covers 14 residues. CDR3 nucleotides: TGCGCCAGCAGCAACCACAGGGGCACCTACGAGCAGTACTTC. Translation: CASSNHRGTYEQYF.

This clone has ten or more counts. This sequence joins TRBV7-2 and TRBJ1-2; 9 bases are a match to TRBD1. Trimming took 4 bases from V and 6 from J; bases not matched to a gene: 3. Germline CDR1 reads SGHTA; CDR2 reads FQGNSA. This CDR3 is built from 13 residues. DNA for the CDR3: TGTGCCAGCAGCTACAGGGGGCTGAATGGCTACACCTTC. This translates into CASSYRGLNGYTF. Combining the CDR3 with reference TRBV7-2 and TRBJ1-2 gives the whole variable domain GAGVSQSPSNKVTEKGKDVELRCDPISGHTALYWYRQSLGQGLEFLIYFQGNSAPDKSGLPSDRFSAERTGGSVSTLTIQRTQQEDSAVYLCASSYRGLNGYTFGSGTRLTVV.

The V gene is TRBV27, the J gene TRBJ2-7; 11 bases align to TRBD2. V shed 4 bases, J shed 6 bases, and the junction held 11 bases outside the gene matches. The length of the CDR3 is 16 residues. Per the germline V gene, CDR1 is MNHEY and CDR2 is SMNVEV (reference sequence). CDR3 sequence (DNA): TGTGCCAGCAGTTCGTCGGTAGCGGGGGGGGCCGTCGAGCAGTACTTC. It yields the protein CASSSSVAGGAVEQYF.

This CDR3 reads CASQRRDRQFF. The DNA of the CDR3 is TGTGCCAGCCAACGCCGGGACAGGCAGTTCTTC. The chain employs TRBV6-5 and TRBJ2-1; 7 bases are shared with TRBD1. The germline V gene encodes CDR1 MNHEY and CDR2 SVGAGI. CDR3 length equals 11 residues. J was trimmed by 12 bases and V by 8 bases; bases with no gene match: 7.

The chain carries TRBV5-5 and TRBJ2-3; D gene uncertain. V shed 0 bases and J shed 2 bases, with 13 bases lying between them. The CDR3 contains 16 residues. The germline gives CDR1 SGHKS, CDR2 YYEKEE (reference sequence). Written as DNA, the CDR3 is TGTGCCAGCAGCTTGGTACTAACGGTATACACAGATACGCAGTATTTT. This gives the protein CASSLVLTVYTDTQYF.

The chain is built from TRBV6-5 and TRBJ1-4; 9 nucleotides match TRBD1. With 6 bases clipped from V and 7 bases from J, the junction kept 6 bases outside the gene matches. The CDR3 spans 14 residues. The V gene's germline CDR1 is MNHEY and CDR2 SVGAGI. The CDR3 region is CASRGQGLTEKLFF. Written as DNA, the CDR3 is TGTGCCAGCAGGGGACAGGGTCTGACTGAAAAACTGTTTTTT.

This rearrangement joins TRBV19 to TRBJ2-5; the match to TRBD2 covers 7 bases. This CDR3 spans 12 amino acids. Germline trimming cut 9 bases from V and 0 bases from J; bases unmatched to any gene: 1. Germline CDR1 LNHDA, CDR2 SQIVND (reference sequence). Here the CDR3 reads CASGRHQETQYF. The CDR3 region has the DNA TGTGCCAGCGGGAGGCACCAAGAGACCCAGTACTTC. The full variable domain, with the rest looked up from reference TRBV19 and TRBJ2-5, is DGGITQSPKYLFRKEGQNVTLSCEQNLNHDAMYWYRQDPGQGLRLIYYSQIVNDFQKGDIAEGYSVSREKKESFPLTVTSAQKNPTAFYLCASGRHQETQYFGPGTRLLVL.